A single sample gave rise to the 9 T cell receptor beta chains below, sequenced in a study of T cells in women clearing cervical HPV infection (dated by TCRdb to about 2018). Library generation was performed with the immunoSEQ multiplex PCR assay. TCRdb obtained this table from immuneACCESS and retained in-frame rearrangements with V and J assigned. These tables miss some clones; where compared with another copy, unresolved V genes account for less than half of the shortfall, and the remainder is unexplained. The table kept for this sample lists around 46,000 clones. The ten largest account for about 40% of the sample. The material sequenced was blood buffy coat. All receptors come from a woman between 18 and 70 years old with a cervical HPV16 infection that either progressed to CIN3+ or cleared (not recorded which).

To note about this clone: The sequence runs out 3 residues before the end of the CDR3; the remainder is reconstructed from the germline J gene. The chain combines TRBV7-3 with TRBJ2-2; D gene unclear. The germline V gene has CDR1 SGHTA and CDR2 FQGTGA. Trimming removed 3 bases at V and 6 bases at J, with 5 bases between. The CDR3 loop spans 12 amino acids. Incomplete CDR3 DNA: TGTGCCAGCAGCTTTCTTTCCGGGGAG. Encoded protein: CASSFLSGE. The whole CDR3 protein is CASSFLSGELFF.

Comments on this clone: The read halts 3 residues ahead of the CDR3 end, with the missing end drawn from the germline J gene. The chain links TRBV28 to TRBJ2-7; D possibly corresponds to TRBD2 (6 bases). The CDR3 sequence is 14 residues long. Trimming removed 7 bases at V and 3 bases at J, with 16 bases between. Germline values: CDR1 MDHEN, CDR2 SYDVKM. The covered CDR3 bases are TGTGCCAGCATACGTGCGGGGCAGATCTACGAG. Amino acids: CASIRAGQIYE. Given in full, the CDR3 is CASIRAGQIYEQYF.

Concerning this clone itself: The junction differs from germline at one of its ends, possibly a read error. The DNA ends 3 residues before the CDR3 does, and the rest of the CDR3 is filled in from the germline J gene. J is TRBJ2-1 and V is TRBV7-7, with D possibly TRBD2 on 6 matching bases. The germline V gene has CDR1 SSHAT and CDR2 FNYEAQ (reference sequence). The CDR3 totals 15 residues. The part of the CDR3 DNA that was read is TGTGCTAGCAGCTTAGGGGCGACTAGTAACAATGAG. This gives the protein CASSLGATSNNE. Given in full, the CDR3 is CASSLGATSNNEQFF.

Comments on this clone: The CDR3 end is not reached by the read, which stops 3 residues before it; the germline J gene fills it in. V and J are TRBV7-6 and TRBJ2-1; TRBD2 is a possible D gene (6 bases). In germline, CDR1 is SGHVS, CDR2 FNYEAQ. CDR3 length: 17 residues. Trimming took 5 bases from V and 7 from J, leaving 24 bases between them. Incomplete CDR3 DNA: TGTGCCAGCAGCCAAAATACTAGACGGGAGCCGGGGAATGAG. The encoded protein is CASSQNTRREPGNE. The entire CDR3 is CASSQNTRREPGNEQFF.

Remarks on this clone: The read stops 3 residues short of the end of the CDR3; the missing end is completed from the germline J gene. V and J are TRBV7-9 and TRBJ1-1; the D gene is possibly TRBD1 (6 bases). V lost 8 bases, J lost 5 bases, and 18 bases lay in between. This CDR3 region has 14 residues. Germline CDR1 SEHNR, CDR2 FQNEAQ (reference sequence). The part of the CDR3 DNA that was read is TGTGCCAGCTCCCCTGCAGGGGCTGGGACTGAA. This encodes CASSPAGAGTE. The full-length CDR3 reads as CASSPAGAGTEAFF.

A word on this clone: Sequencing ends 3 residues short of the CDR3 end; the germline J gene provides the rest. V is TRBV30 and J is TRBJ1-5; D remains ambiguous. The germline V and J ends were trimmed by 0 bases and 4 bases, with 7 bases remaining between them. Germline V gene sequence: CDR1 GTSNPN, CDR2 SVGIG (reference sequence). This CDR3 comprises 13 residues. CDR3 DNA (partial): TGTGCCTGGAGTGTTACGGGGAATCAGCCC. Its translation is CAWSVTGNQP. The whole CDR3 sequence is CAWSVTGNQPQHF.

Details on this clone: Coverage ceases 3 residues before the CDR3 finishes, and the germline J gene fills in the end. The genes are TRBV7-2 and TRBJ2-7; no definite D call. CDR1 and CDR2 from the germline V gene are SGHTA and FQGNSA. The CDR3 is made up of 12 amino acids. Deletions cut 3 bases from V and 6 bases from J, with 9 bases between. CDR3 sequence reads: CASSFSGLEQYF. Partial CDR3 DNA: TGTGCCAGCAGCTTTAGTGGTCTCGAG.

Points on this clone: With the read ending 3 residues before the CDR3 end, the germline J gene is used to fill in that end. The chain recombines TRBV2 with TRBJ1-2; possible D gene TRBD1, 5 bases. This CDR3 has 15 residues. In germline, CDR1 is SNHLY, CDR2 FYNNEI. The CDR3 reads CASSEAGNLLYDYTF. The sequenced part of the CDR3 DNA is TGTGCCAGCAGTGAGGCAGGGAATCTCCTCTACGAC.

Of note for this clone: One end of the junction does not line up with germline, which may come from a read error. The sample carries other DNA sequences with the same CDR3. CDR3 DNA, as far as it was read: TGTGCCAGTAGTGTCCAGGGAGTTGGAAACACG. Amino acid sequence: CASSVQGVGNT. The CDR3 reads in full as CASSVQGVGNTIYF. The chain joins TRBV19 to TRBJ1-3; tentative D call: TRBD1 (5 bases). The CDR3 goes on 3 residues after the read ends, and that part is filled in from the germline J gene. Germline loops: CDR1 LNHDA, CDR2 SQIVND (reference sequence). This CDR3 region has 14 residues.